The source of this T cell receptor (beta chain) is a study of T cell responses to AZD1222 COVID-19 vaccine. The CDR3 has 12 amino acids. Germline CDR1 LNHDA, CDR2 SQIVND (reference sequence). V shed 6 bases and J shed 5 bases, with 10 bases lying between them. TCRdb's copy holds only in-frame clones and misses some; the assay was immunoSEQ multiplex PCR. The repertoire holds 250,000 to 300,000 clones, with approximately 94% as singletons. This rearrangement joins TRBV19 to TRBJ2-5, with D perhaps TRBD1 (5 bases). The source is an adult who received the AZD1222 COVID-19 vaccine. Sequenced material: peripheral blood, taken 28 days after the second AZD1222 dose. CDR3 DNA: TGTGCCAGTAGCCAGGGTGCGGAGACCCAGTACTTC. Translating gives CASSQGAETQYF. Looking up the rest from reference TRBV19 and TRBJ2-5 gives the full variable domain: DGGITQSPKYLFRKEGQNVTLSCEQNLNHDAMYWYRQDPGQGLRLIYYSQIVNDFQKGDIAEGYSVSREKKESFPLTVTSAQKNPTAFYLCASSQGAETQYFGPGTRLLVL.